This is a list of T cell receptor beta chains from one sample in a study of CD8 T cells in ankylosing spondylitis. TCRdb processed the 5' RACE reads anew with MiXCR; each CDR3 protein has one entry. Of almost 400,000 distinct CDR3 sequences in the sample, around 22% were seen once. Specimen: blood, either unsorted or a sorted T cell fraction (not recorded which). These receptors all stem from a male donor with ankylosing spondylitis. CDR3s include the opening cysteine and the closing phenylalanine or tryptophan. A D gene is named only where the DNA matches it firmly. Size is stated for part of the rows, as once, few or many counts, or as a class when the clone is expanded.

J | size | D | V | CDR3 | DNA
TRBJ2-5 | many | - | TRBV12-3/TRBV12-4 | CASSPGWETQYF | TGTGCCAGCAGTCCAGGGTGGGAGACCCAGTACTTC
TRBJ1-1 | few | - | TRBV5-5 | CASSLEEWDTEAFF | TGTGCCAGCAGCTTGGAGGAATGGGACACTGAAGCTTTCTTT
TRBJ2-1 | - | TRBD2 | TRBV12-3/TRBV12-4 | CASRKSGSSYNEQFF | TGTGCCAGCAGAAAAAGCGGGAGCTCCTACAATGAGCAGTTCTTC
TRBJ2-7 | - | TRBD2 | TRBV7-3 | CASSLRLAGAHEQYF | TGTGCCAGCAGCTTACGCCTAGCGGGAGCCCACGAGCAGTACTTC
TRBJ2-7 | few | TRBD2 | TRBV3-1 | CASSPGGSNLPYEQYF | TGTGCCAGCAGCCCCGGCGGGAGTAACTTACCTTACGAGCAGTACTTC
TRBJ2-1 | - | TRBD2 | TRBV20-1 | CSAKTSGRAGRFF | TGCAGTGCCAAGACTAGCGGGAGGGCCGGGCGGTTCTTC
TRBJ2-7 | few | - | TRBV10-3 | CAISESHERGYF | TGTGCCATCAGTGAGTCACACGAGCGTGGGTACTTC
TRBJ2-1 | - | TRBD2 | TRBV7-9 | CASSLGLAGEYNEQFF | TGTGCCAGCAGCTTGGGGCTAGCGGGAGAGTACAATGAGCAGTTCTTC
TRBJ2-7 | - | TRBD2 | TRBV27 | CASSAGLAAYEQYF | TGTGCCAGCAGCGCTGGGCTAGCGGCTTACGAGCAGTACTTC
TRBJ2-3 | - | - | TRBV3-1 | CASSQYRGIATSRDTQYF | TGTGCCAGCAGCCAATATCGAGGTATAGCTACTTCTCGGGATACGCAGTATTTT
TRBJ1-1 | - | TRBD1 | TRBV7-9 | CASIDRVSTEAFF | TGTGCCAGCATAGACAGGGTGAGCACTGAAGCTTTCTTT
TRBJ2-7 | few | - | TRBV3-1 | CASSRGASGEQYF | TGTGCCAGCAGCCGTGGGGCATCAGGCGAGCAGTACTTC
TRBJ2-5 | once | TRBD2 | TRBV7-8 | CASSRTSGSVETQYF | TGTGCCAGCAGCCGCACCAGCGGGAGTGTAGAGACCCAGTACTTC
TRBJ2-1 | - | TRBD2 | TRBV7-2 | CASSLLAGGLFF | TGTGCCAGCAGCCTGTTGGCGGGAGGACTTTTCTTC
TRBJ2-3 | many | - | TRBV5-1 | CASSALLSTDTQYF | TGCGCCAGCAGCGCATTGCTTAGCACAGATACGCAGTATTTT
TRBJ2-5 | once | - | TRBV20-1 | CSGPPLRVQETQYF | TGCAGTGGACCCCCCCTCAGGGTCCAAGAGACCCAGTACTTC
TRBJ2-3 | - | - | TRBV7-2 | CASSIAGDYTDTQYF | TGTGCCAGCAGCATCGCAGGGGATTACACAGATACGCAGTATTTT
TRBJ2-1 | - | - | TRBV24-1 | CATSEGREQFF | TGTGCCACCAGTGAGGGGCGTGAGCAGTTCTTC
TRBJ2-7 | few | - | TRBV20-1 | CSAIPRGSSYEQYF | TGCAGTGCTATTCCCAGGGGTTCCTCCTACGAGCAGTACTTC
TRBJ2-1 | - | TRBD2 | TRBV2 | CASSELAGLAVVNEQFF | TGTGCCAGCAGTGAGCTAGCGGGCTTAGCTGTTGTAAATGAGCAGTTCTTC
TRBJ1-2 | few | TRBD1 | TRBV7-9 | CASSLRTGMYGYTF | TGTGCCAGCAGCTTACGGACAGGGATGTATGGCTACACCTTC
TRBJ1-5 | - | - | TRBV20-1 | CSARVVGTNQPQHF | TGCAGTGCTAGAGTAGTGGGAACCAATCAGCCCCAGCATTTT
TRBJ2-1 | - | TRBD2 | TRBV20-1 | CSAILAGGYYEQFF | TGCAGTGCCATACTAGCGGGAGGCTACTATGAGCAGTTCTTC
TRBJ2-2 | - | TRBD1 | TRBV5-1 | CASSWGQSNTGELFF | TGCGCCAGCAGCTGGGGACAGTCGAACACCGGGGAGCTGTTTTTT
TRBJ2-1 | many | - | TRBV29-1 | CSVGPSGNEQFF | TGCAGCGTTGGGCCCTCCGGCAATGAGCAGTTCTTC
TRBJ2-6 | - | - | TRBV20-1 | CSARKGGPSGANVLTF | TGCAGTGCTAGAAAAGGGGGGCCTTCTGGGGCCAACGTCCTGACTTTC
TRBJ2-7 | - | TRBD2 | TRBV11-1 | CASSFSSGRAIRLTHEQYF | TGTGCCAGCAGTTTCAGTAGCGGGAGGGCCATTCGTCTTACCCACGAGCAGTACTTC
TRBJ1-5 | - | - | TRBV11-2 | CASSLDWSNQPQHF | TGTGCCAGCAGCTTAGATTGGAGCAATCAGCCCCAGCATTTT
TRBJ2-2 | few | TRBD2 | TRBV7-7 | CASSKGAGDGTGELFF | TGTGCCAGCAGCAAAGGGGCGGGAGACGGTACCGGGGAGCTGTTTTTT
TRBJ2-1 | - | - | TRBV20-1 | CSAGRWGNFNNEQFF | TGCAGTGCTGGGAGGTGGGGAAATTTTAACAATGAGCAGTTCTTC
TRBJ2-1 | - | - | TRBV29-1 | CSVLPTNNEQFF | TGCAGCGTGCTCCCTACCAACAATGAGCAGTTCTTC
TRBJ2-1 | few | TRBD2 | TRBV4-2 | CASSQDWTLAGDFNEQFF | TGTGCCAGCAGCCAAGATTGGACTCTAGCGGGAGACTTCAATGAGCAGTTCTTC
TRBJ1-1 | - | - | TRBV4-1 | CASSQDPTGTGTEAFF | TGCGCCAGCAGCCAAGATCCTACAGGGACTGGCACTGAAGCTTTCTTT
TRBJ1-4 | - | - | TRBV4-2 | CASSQQQGSRRATNEKLFF | TGTGCCAGCAGCCAACAACAGGGTTCCCGCCGCGCAACTAATGAAAAACTGTTTTTT
TRBJ1-2 | - | TRBD1 | TRBV12-3/TRBV12-4 | CASSRTGLNYGYTF | TGTGCCAGCAGCCGGACAGGGTTAAACTATGGCTACACCTTC
TRBJ1-3 | few | TRBD1 | TRBV29-1 | CSVGAQGAGGNTIYF | TGCAGCGTGGGGGCTCAGGGGGCTGGAGGAAACACCATATATTTT
TRBJ2-2 | - | TRBD2 | TRBV6-1 | CASRRTGGSSGELFF | TGTGCCAGCAGGAGGACTGGCGGGAGTAGTGGGGAGCTGTTTTTT
TRBJ2-7 | - | - | TRBV29-1 | CSARALARGVSYEQYF | TGCAGCGCCAGGGCACTGGCCAGGGGGGTAAGCTACGAGCAGTACTTC
TRBJ1-3 | few | - | TRBV10-3 | CAISESGRSSGNTIYF | TGTGCCATCAGTGAGTCAGGCCGGAGCTCTGGAAACACCATATATTTT
TRBJ2-7 | - | TRBD2 | TRBV20-1 | CSARLREGLREQYF | TGCAGTGCTAGATTGCGGGAGGGCCTTCGCGAGCAGTACTTC
TRBJ1-1 | - | TRBD1 | TRBV5-1 | CASGDRVRGTEAFF | TGCGCCAGCGGGGACAGGGTGAGAGGCACTGAAGCTTTCTTT
TRBJ2-5 | - | TRBD2 | TRBV5-1 | CASNPASGGETQYF | TGCGCCAGCAACCCCGCTAGCGGCGGCGAGACCCAGTACTTC
TRBJ2-1 | - | TRBD1 | TRBV19 | CASSVQGASYNEQFF | TGTGCCAGTAGTGTGCAGGGGGCCAGCTACAATGAGCAGTTCTTC
TRBJ1-2 | - | - | TRBV29-1 | CSVDLQRDYGYTF | TGCAGCGTTGACTTGCAGCGAGACTATGGCTACACCTTC
TRBJ2-7 | - | - | TRBV21-1 | CASRQRTYEQYF | TGTGCCAGCAGGCAGAGGACCTACGAGCAGTACTTC
TRBJ2-5 | - | TRBD1 | TRBV12-3/TRBV12-4 | CASSRQGSGETQYF | TGTGCCAGCAGTCGACAGGGGAGTGGAGAGACCCAGTACTTC
TRBJ2-5 | - | - | TRBV11-1 | CASSSYSETQYF | TGTGCCAGCAGCTCGTATTCGGAGACCCAGTACTTC
TRBJ2-1 | many | - | TRBV4-3 | CASSQGLTGSKQFF | TGCGCCAGCAGCCAAGGCCTAACAGGGTCAAAGCAGTTCTTC
TRBJ2-1 | few | TRBD2 | TRBV7-3 | CASSLSGTTYNEQFF | TGTGCCAGCAGCTTATCGGGGACTACCTACAATGAGCAGTTCTTC
TRBJ1-4 | - | TRBD1 | TRBV6-1 | CASSERQGGTLFF | TGTGCCAGCAGTGAGAGACAGGGTGGTACACTGTTTTTT
TRBJ2-7 | few | TRBD2 | TRBV28 | CASSSPSGLAGTYEQYF | TGTGCCAGCAGTTCACCCTCAGGACTAGCGGGAACCTACGAGCAGTACTTC
TRBJ2-1 | - | - | TRBV21-1 | CASSKPTRGRHKGLYNEQFF | TGTGCCAGCAGCAAACCCACGCGCGGAAGACACAAAGGTTTATACAATGAGCAGTTCTTC
TRBJ2-7 | - | - | TRBV15 | CATSRSRERGQYF | TGTGCCACCTCAAGGTCGCGGGAACGGGGGCAGTACTTC
TRBJ1-1 | - | - | TRBV5-1 | CASSSSQGTEAFF | TGCGCCAGCAGCAGCTCACAGGGAACTGAAGCTTTCTTT
TRBJ1-1 | - | - | TRBV4-1 | CASSQEGVLINPEAFF | TGCGCCAGCAGCCAAGAGGGAGTACTAATCAACCCTGAAGCTTTCTTT